These 14 T cell receptor beta chains originate from one sample sequenced in a study of breast tumors, draining lymph nodes, adjacent tissues. TCRdb processed the multiplex PCR reads anew with MiXCR; each CDR3 protein has one entry. This sample has tens of thousands of distinct CDR3 sequences, with approximately 57% found just once. Sequencing was carried out using breast tumor tissue. Receptors were obtained from a female donor with breast cancer. Some clones in this sample may be carry-over from other donors' samples.

J is TRBJ2-2 and V is TRBV20-1, with D maybe TRBD2 (6 bases). Deletions cut 1 base from V and 0 bases from J, with 24 bases between. CDR3 size: 20 residues. Per the germline V gene, CDR1 is DFQATT and CDR2 is SNEGSKA (reference sequence). The CDR3 here is CSARGDTGEGYGSNTGELFF. The DNA for the CDR3 is TGCAGTGCTAGAGGTGACACGGGAGAGGGGTACGGCTCGAACACCGGGGAGCTGTTTTTT.

This clonotype was seen many times. The chain joins TRBV5-8 to TRBJ2-7; tentative D call: TRBD2 (6 bases). CDR3 length equals 16 residues. In germline, CDR1 is SGHTS, CDR2 YDEGEE. V was trimmed by 2 bases and J by 3 bases, leaving 18 bases between them. The CDR3 DNA sequence: TGTGCCAGCAGCTTCGGGGGTGAGAACGGAAACTACGAGCAGTACTTC. Protein sequence: CASSFGGENGNYEQYF.

Many counts were recorded for this clonotype. The chain uses TRBV13 and TRBJ2-3, with 10 bases fitting TRBD2. V lost 5 bases, J lost 6 bases, and 2 bases stayed unmatched. CDR1 and CDR2 (germline): PRHDT, FYEKMQ (reference sequence). The CDR3 covers 13 residues. The CDR3 spells CASSLLAGDTQYF. The CDR3 DNA is TGTGCCAGCAGCCTACTAGCGGGGGATACGCAGTATTTT.

This chain connects TRBV10-3 to TRBJ1-6; weak D call: TRBD1 (5 bases). Trimming took 7 bases from V and 2 from J, leaving 15 bases between them. Looked up from germline, CDR1 is ENHRY and CDR2 is SYGVKD. The CDR3 totals 16 residues. The CDR3 DNA sequence: TGTGCCATCAAGGGGACTAGCGGGGCCTATAATTCACCCCTCCACTTT. Its protein is CAIKGTSGAYNSPLHF.

The chain combines TRBV29-1 with TRBJ2-3; D is ambiguous. In germline, CDR1 is SQVTM, CDR2 ANQGSEA. The CDR3 is 13 residues long. Trimming left V 4 bases short and J 2 bases short, with 10 bases between. The chain's CDR3 is CSVGLSYTDTQYF. The CDR3 nucleotides are TGCAGCGTTGGGCTGAGCTACACAGATACGCAGTATTTT.

Only one count was recorded for this clonotype. V and J are TRBV4-2 and TRBJ2-3; 8 nucleotides match TRBD1. Trimming took 2 bases from V and 3 from J; bases not matched to a gene: 16. The CDR3 totals 19 residues. CDR1 is LGHNA, CDR2 YNFKEQ, per germline. The CDR3 bases are TGTGCCAGCAGCCAATCCGCAGGGGGCCTGGGAGTAGGGACAGATACGCAGTATTTT. Amino acids: CASSQSAGGLGVGTDTQYF.

The rearrangement joins TRBV2 to TRBJ1-5; possible D gene TRBD1, 6 bases. Trimming took off 2 bases at V and 7 bases at J, with 15 bases between the two ends. Germline CDR1 and CDR2: SNHLY and FYNNEI. This CDR3 region has 15 residues. The DNA for the CDR3 is TGTGCCAGCAGTGAATGGCTCAGGGGCGGGCAGCCCCAGCATTTT. As protein: CASSEWLRGGQPQHF.

The sample holds a few counts of this clonotype. A read error may explain this, as a much larger clone is one base away. The CDR3 DNA follows: TGTGCCAGCAGCTTAGTACAGGCCTCCGAGCAGTACTTC. It specifies CASSLVQASEQYF. The V gene is TRBV11-2, the J gene TRBJ2-7; maybe TRBD1 (5 bases). V was pared by 1 base and J by 6 bases, with 10 bases between. CDR1 is SGHAT, CDR2 FQNNGV, per germline. The CDR3 has 13 amino acids.

Points on this clonotype: No conserved phenylalanine or tryptophan ends this CDR3, so it is likely a read error. V is TRBV19 and J is TRBJ1-1; 9 nucleotides match TRBD1. V was clipped by 5 bases and J by 4 bases; unmatched bases: 5. The CDR3 has 14 amino acids. CDR1 and CDR2 from the germline V gene are LNHDA and SQIVND (reference sequence). CDR3: CASSPTGGITEAFL. Here the CDR3 DNA reads TGTGCCAGTAGTCCAACAGGGGGCATCACTGAAGCTTTCCTT.

Note on this clonotype: Sequence at one end of the junction differs from germline and may be a read error. This chain links TRBV20-1 with TRBJ2-5; D is unclear. This CDR3 spans 12 amino acids. Germline V CDR1 and CDR2: DFQATT, SNEGSKA (reference sequence). Written as DNA, the CDR3 is TGCAGTGCTCTGAAGGGAAAAGAGACCCCGTACTTC. Amino acids: CSALKGKETPYF.

The V call is TRBV9, the J call TRBJ2-1; 9 nucleotides line up with TRBD2. The CDR3 consists of 16 residues. Germline lookup yields CDR1 SGDLS and CDR2 YYNGEE. J was trimmed by 4 bases and V by 4 bases; bases with no gene match: 9. CDR3 amino acids: CASSRLSGGWYNEQFF. The DNA for the CDR3 is TGTGCCAGCAGCCGACTCAGCGGGGGGTGGTACAATGAGCAGTTCTTC. The full variable domain, its missing parts supplied by reference TRBV9 and TRBJ2-1, is DSGVTQTPKHLITATGQRVTLRCSPRSGDLSVYWYQQSLDQGLQFLIQYYNGEERAKGNILERFSAQQFPDLHSELNLSSLELGDSALYFCASSRLSGGWYNEQFFGPGTRLTVL.

The CDR3 DNA is TGTGCCAGCAGCTTACGAGCAGGGGGCTATGACGAGCAGTACTTC. This gives the protein CASSLRAGGYDEQYF. This chain links TRBV7-9 with TRBJ2-7; the match to TRBD1 covers 8 bases. Germline V gives CDR1 SEHNR, CDR2 FQNEAQ (reference sequence). V trimming: 2 bases; J trimming: 5 bases; junction bases outside the gene matches: 8. The CDR3 spans 15 residues.

The table lists this clonotype with a few counts. The rearrangement joins TRBV9 to TRBJ1-2, with a tentative D call TRBD1 (6 bases). V lost 3 bases to trimming and J lost 4 bases, with 19 bases between them. CDR1 and CDR2 from the germline V gene are SGDLS and YYNGEE. The CDR3 runs to 16 residues. CDR3: CASSEEGGHPTYGYTF. DNA of the CDR3: TGTGCCAGCAGCGAGGAGGGGGGACACCCCACCTATGGCTACACCTTC.

Comment on this clonotype: It may be a read error: a sequence one base away is much more abundant. The CDR3 reads CASSQLDKGQGYTF. In DNA form, the CDR3 reads TGTGCCAGCAGCCAACTCGACAAGGGGCAAGGCTACACCTTC. V gene TRBV3-1 combines with J gene TRBJ1-2; TRBD1 is a possible D gene (5 bases). Germline-derived CDR1 and CDR2 are LGHDT and YNNKEL (reference sequence). V was clipped by 2 bases and J by 8 bases, with 15 bases between them. The CDR3 loop spans 14 amino acids.